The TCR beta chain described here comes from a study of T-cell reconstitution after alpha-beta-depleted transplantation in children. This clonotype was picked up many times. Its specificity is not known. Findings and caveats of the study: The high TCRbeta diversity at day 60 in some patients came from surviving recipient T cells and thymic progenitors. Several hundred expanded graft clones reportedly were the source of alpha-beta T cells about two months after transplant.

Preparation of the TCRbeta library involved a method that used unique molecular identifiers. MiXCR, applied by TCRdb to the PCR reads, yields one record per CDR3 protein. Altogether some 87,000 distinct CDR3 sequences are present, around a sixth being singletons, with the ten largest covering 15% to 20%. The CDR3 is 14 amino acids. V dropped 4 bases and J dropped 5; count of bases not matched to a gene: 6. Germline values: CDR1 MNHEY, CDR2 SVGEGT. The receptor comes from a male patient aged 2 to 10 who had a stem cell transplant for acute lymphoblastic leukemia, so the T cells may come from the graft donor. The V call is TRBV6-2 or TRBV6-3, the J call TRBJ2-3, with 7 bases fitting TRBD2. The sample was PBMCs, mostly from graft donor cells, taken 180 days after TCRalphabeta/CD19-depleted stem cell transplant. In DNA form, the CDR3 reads TGTGCCAGCAGTTTATGGGACTATCAAGATACGCAGTATTTT. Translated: CASSLWDYQDTQYF.